This entry concerns a single TCR beta chain. What it recognizes is unknown. The length of the CDR3 is 16 residues. From germline, CDR1 is LNHDA and CDR2 SQIVND (reference sequence). The V end was cut by 2 bases, the J end by 4 bases, with 17 bases between. These data are taken from a study of cytotoxic CD8 clonotypes in ibrutinib-treated CLL. Study-wide results and limits: The clonality rise at ibrutinib response reflected private clonotype expansion.

Assay: immunoSEQ multiplex PCR; the TCRdb copy retains only in-frame clones and omits some. The sample lists about 140,000 clones, approximately 80% occurring once. The source is a human donor with chronic lymphocytic leukemia. Specimen: PBMCs, collected after 36 months of ibrutinib treatment. The V and J genes are TRBV19 and TRBJ1-2, with D possibly matching TRBD1 (6 bases). The CDR3 reads CASSIPPPGAPYGYTF. CDR3 in DNA: TGTGCCAGTAGTATACCCCCTCCGGGGGCGCCCTATGGCTACACCTTC.